This T cell receptor (beta chain) was observed in a study of beta chain features in type 1 diabetes. About the research overall: No age, gender or cell yield differences were seen between patients and healthy donors. The study, taken as a whole, reports: The influence of HLA type on TCRB rearrangement stayed undetermined. Sampled from patients, naive, central memory and Treg TCRB repertoires appeared more similar than those sampled from healthy donors.

Every isolated RNA sample was fully reverse transcribed, so sequencing captured expressed TCRB transcripts. Assay: immunoSEQ multiplex PCR; the TCRdb copy retains only in-frame clones and omits some. The sample shows about 360,000 clones, around 13% of them seen only once. The table lists this clone with a few counts. Its antigen remains unknown. The CDR3 has 15 amino acids. V was cut by 3 bases and J by 9 bases, with 20 bases left in between. Germline CDR1 is SGHTA and CDR2 is FQGNSA. The sequencing sample was made of naive CD4+ T cells from blood. The chain joins TRBV7-2 to TRBJ1-2, with D perhaps matching TRBD1 (6 bases). The sequence was collected from a man younger than 30 in good health. The CDR3 is CASSLEPGHPASYTF. The CDR3 DNA follows: TGTGCCAGCAGCTTGGAACCGGGACACCCGGCGAGCTACACCTTC.